These T cell receptor beta chains were read from a single sample in a study of blood T cells in healthy people across ages. One entry per CDR3 protein results from TCRdb running MiXCR on the 5' RACE reads. The data hold 850,000 to 1,300,000 distinct CDR3 sequences, with under 45% observed a single time. Sequencing was performed on blood. Source of these receptors: a woman in her sixties in good health. Both conserved end residues are part of each CDR3. The D gene is left open where the match is weak. A row's size may be missing; if present it is once, few, many or a size class.

>.|TRBV25-1|TRBJ2-7|.
TGTGCCAGCAAATCCCATAGATCCCACAATGAGCAGTACTTC
CASKSHRSHNEQYF
>TRBD2|TRBV7-9|TRBJ2-5|.
TGTGCCAGCAGCACCAGACTAGCGGCTAAGGAGACCCAGTACTTC
CASSTRLAAKETQYF
>.|TRBV6-2/TRBV6-3|TRBJ2-6|.
TGTGCCAGCAGCCGGGGGCTTACCTCTGGGGCCAACGTCCTGACTTTC
CASSRGLTSGANVLTF
>.|TRBV20-1|TRBJ2-1|few
TGCAGTGCTAGAAGTAAGGGGGGCAACTCATGGCGGGAGAACTTCAATGAGCAGTTCTTC
CSARSKGGNSWRENFNEQFF
>.|TRBV11-2|TRBJ2-4|.
TGTGCCAGCAGCTTAGGGCGGGGAACCACCGGGTCAGCCAAAAACATTCAGTACTTC
CASSLGRGTTGSAKNIQYF
>TRBD2|TRBV6-4|TRBJ2-1|.
TGTGCCAGCAGTGAATCAGGACTAGCGATCGGTGAGCAGTTCTTC
CASSESGLAIGEQFF
>TRBD2|TRBV7-6|TRBJ2-4|few
TGTGCCAGCAGCTTAACGGCTAGCGGGAGGGCCTCGACCAAAAACATTCAGTACTTC
CASSLTASGRASTKNIQYF
>.|TRBV9|TRBJ2-5|.
TGTGCCAGCAGCGACCGAAGCGGAACGGAGACCCAGTACTTC
CASSDRSGTETQYF
>TRBD1|TRBV24-1|TRBJ2-7|few
TGTGCCACCAGTGTCCTCCGGGACAGGGGAGGCTACGAGCAGTACTTC
CATSVLRDRGGYEQYF
>TRBD2|TRBV29-1|TRBJ2-7|.
TGCAGCGTCGATCCCAGGTGTGGACTAGCGGGAAACAATGAGCAGTACTTC
CSVDPRCGLAGNNEQYF
>TRBD2|TRBV7-7|TRBJ2-1|.
TGTGCCAGCAGCTTAGGAAATTGGCGGGAGGGCCACGAGCAGTTCTTC
CASSLGNWREGHEQFF
>.|TRBV6-5|TRBJ1-1|.
TGTGCCAGCAGTTACCGCGGTGAAGCTTTCTTT
CASSYRGEAFF
>TRBD2|TRBV12-3/TRBV12-4|TRBJ2-7|few
TGTGCCAGCAGTCGGACTAGCGGCAAGACGAACTACGAGCAGTACTTC
CASSRTSGKTNYEQYF
>TRBD2|TRBV20-1|TRBJ2-1|.
TGCAGTGCACCTTGGCGGGAGGAGTACAATGAGCAGTTCTTC
CSAPWREEYNEQFF
>.|TRBV20-1|TRBJ1-5|.
TGCAGTGCTAGAGACGCGGCCGGGAATCAGCCCCAGCATTTT
CSARDAAGNQPQHF
>TRBD1|TRBV18|TRBJ2-3|.
TGTGCCAGCTCCCTACGGACAGGGGGCGCGACAGATACGCAGTATTTT
CASSLRTGGATDTQYF
>.|TRBV2|TRBJ2-1|.
TGTGCCAGCAGTGAGGGGGAGTTAGCCTACAATGAGCAGTTCTTC
CASSEGELAYNEQFF
>TRBD1|TRBV6-4|TRBJ1-1|.
TGTGCCAGCAGTGCCTCCGGGACAGGGGGTGAAGCTTTCTTT
CASSASGTGGEAFF
>.|TRBV18|TRBJ2-6|.
TGTGCCAGCTCCCCAGTGATATTAGGAAGCTCTGGGGCCAACGTCCTGACTTTC
CASSPVILGSSGANVLTF
>.|TRBV2|TRBJ2-7|many
TGTGCCAGCAGTGAAGCATGGGACGAGCAGTACTTC
CASSEAWDEQYF
>.|TRBV7-9|TRBJ1-6|few
TGTGCCAGCAGCTTAGCAGGACCTAATTCACCCCTCCACTTT
CASSLAGPNSPLHF
>.|TRBV18|TRBJ1-4|.
TGTGCCAGCTCACCAATCGAGGGGCGCGATGAAAAACTGTTTTTT
CASSPIEGRDEKLFF